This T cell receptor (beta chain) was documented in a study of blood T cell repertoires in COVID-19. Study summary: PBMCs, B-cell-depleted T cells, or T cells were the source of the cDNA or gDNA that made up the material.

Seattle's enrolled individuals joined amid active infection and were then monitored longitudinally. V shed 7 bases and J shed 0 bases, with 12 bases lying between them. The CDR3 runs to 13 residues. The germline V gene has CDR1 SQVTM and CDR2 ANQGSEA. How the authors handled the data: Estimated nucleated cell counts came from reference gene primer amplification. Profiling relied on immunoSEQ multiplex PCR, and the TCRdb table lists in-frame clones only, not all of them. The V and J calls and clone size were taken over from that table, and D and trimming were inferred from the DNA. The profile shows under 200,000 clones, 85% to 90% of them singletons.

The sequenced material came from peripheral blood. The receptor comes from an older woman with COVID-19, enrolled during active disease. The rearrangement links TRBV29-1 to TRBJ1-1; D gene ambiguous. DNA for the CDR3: TGCAGCGCCCTCCTGAGAATGAACACTGAAGCTTTCTTT. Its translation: CSALLRMNTEAFF.